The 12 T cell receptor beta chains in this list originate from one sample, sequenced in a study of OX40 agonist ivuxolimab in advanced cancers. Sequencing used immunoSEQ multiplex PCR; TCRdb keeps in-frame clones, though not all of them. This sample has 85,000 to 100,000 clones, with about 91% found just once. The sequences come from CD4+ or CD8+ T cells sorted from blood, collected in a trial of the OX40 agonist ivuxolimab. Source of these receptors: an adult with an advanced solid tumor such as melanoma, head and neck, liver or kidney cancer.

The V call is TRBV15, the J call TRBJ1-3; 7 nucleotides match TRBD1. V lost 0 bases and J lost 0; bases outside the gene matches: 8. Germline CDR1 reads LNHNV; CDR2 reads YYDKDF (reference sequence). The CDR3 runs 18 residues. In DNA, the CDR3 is TGTGCCACCAGCAGAGATCCCATGACAGGGAGCTCTGGAAACACCATATATTTT. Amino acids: CATSRDPMTGSSGNTIYF. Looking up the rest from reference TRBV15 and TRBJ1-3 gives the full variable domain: DAMVIQNPRYQVTQFGKPVTLSCSQTLNHNVMYWYQQKSSQAPKLLFHYYDKDFNNEADTPDNFQSRRPNTSFCFLDIRSPGLGDTAMYLCATSRDPMTGSSGNTIYFGEGSWLTVV.

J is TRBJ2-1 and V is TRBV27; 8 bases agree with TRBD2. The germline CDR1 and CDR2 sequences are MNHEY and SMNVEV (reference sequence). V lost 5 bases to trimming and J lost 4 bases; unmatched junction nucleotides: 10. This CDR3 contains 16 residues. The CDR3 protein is CASSRERERGYNEQFF. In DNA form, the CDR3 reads TGTGCCAGCAGTCGGGAGCGGGAGCGGGGGTACAATGAGCAGTTCTTC.

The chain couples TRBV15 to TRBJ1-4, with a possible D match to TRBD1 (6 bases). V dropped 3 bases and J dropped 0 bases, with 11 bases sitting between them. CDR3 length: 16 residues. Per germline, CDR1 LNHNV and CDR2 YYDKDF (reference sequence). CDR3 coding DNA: TGTGCCACCAGCAGTGGACAGATTTCAACTAATGAAAAACTGTTTTTT. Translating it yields CATSSGQISTNEKLFF. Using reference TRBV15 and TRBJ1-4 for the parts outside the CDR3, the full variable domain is DAMVIQNPRYQVTQFGKPVTLSCSQTLNHNVMYWYQQKSSQAPKLLFHYYDKDFNNEADTPDNFQSRRPNTSFCFLDIRSPGLGDTAMYLCATSSGQISTNEKLFFGSGTQLSVL.

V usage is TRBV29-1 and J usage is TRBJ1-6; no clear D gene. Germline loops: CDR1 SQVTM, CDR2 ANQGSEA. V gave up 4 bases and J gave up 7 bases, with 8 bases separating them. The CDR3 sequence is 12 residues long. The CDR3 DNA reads TGCAGCGTTGCTCATGGGAATTCACCCCTCCACTTT. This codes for CSVAHGNSPLHF.

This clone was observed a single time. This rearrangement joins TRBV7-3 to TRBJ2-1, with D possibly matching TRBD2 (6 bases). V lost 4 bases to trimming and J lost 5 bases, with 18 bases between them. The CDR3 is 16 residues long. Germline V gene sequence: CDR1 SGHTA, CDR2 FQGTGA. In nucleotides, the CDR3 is TGTGCCAGCAGCTCCGGGAGAAGCGGGCACAACAATGAGCAGTTCTTC. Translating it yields CASSSGRSGHNNEQFF. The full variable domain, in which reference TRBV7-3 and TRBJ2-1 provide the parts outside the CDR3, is GAGVSQTPSNKVTEKGKYVELRCDPISGHTALYWYRQSLGQGPEFLIYFQGTGAADDSGLPNDRFFAVRPEGSVSTLKIQRTERGDSAVYLCASSSGRSGHNNEQFFGPGTRLTVL.

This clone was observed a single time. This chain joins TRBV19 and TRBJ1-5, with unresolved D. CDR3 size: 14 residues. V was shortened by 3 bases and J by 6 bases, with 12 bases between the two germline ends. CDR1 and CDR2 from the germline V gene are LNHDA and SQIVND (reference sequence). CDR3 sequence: CASSISRGPQPQHF. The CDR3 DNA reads TGTGCCAGTAGTATTAGTCGAGGCCCTCAGCCCCAGCATTTT.

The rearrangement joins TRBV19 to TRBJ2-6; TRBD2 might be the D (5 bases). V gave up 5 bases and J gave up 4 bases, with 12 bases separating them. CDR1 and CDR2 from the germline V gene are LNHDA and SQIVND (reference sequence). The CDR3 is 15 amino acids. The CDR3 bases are TGTGCCAGTAGTCTGGGAGTGACCGGGGCCAACGTCCTGACTTTC. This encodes CASSLGVTGANVLTF. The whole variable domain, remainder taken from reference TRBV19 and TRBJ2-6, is DGGITQSPKYLFRKEGQNVTLSCEQNLNHDAMYWYRQDPGQGLRLIYYSQIVNDFQKGDIAEGYSVSREKKESFPLTVTSAQKNPTAFYLCASSLGVTGANVLTFGAGSRLTVL.

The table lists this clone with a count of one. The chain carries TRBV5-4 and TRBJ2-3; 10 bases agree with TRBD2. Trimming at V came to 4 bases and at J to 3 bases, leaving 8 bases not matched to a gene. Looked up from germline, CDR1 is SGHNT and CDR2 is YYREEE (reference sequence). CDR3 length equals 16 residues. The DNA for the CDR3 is TGTGCCAGCAGCCTCGGACTAGCGGACGTTACAGATACGCAGTATTTT. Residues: CASSLGLADVTDTQYF.

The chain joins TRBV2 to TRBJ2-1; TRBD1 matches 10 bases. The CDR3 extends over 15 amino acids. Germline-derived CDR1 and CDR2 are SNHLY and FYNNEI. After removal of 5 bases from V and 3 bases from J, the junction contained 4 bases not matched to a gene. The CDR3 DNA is TGTGCCAGCAGTATGGGACAGGGGAGCTACAATGAGCAGTTCTTC. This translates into CASSMGQGSYNEQFF.

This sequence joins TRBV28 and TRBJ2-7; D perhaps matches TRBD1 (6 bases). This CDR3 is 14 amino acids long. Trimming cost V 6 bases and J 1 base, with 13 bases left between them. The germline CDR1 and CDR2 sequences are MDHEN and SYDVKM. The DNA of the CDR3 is TGTGCCAGCAGCCCCCAGGGGATATCCTACGAGCAGTACTTC. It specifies CASSPQGISYEQYF.

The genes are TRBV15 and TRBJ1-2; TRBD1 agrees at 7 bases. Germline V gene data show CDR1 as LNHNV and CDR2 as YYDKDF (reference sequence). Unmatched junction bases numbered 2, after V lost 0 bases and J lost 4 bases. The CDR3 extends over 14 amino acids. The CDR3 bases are TGTGCCACCAGCAGAGATGGGACAGCCTATGGCTACACCTTC. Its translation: CATSRDGTAYGYTF.

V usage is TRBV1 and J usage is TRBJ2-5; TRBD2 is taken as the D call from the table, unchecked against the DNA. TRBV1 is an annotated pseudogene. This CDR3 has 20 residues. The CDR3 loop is CTSSQDMGWAASGLQETQYF. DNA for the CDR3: TGCACCAGCAGCCAAGATATGGGGTGGGCGGCTAGCGGTCTTCAAGAGACCCAGTACTTC.